What follows are 22 T cell receptor beta chains derived from one specimen sequenced in a study of spatial heterogeneity in lung cancer. This sample's time point: sample taken at primary tumor resection. The study sequenced unsorted whole RNA from tumor, nontumor lung or frozen PBMC. Each CDR3 protein gets one entry after TCRdb re-called the 5' RACE reads with MiXCR. This sample has some 100,000 distinct CDR3 sequences; 10% to 15% occur once, and the top ten carry just over 40%. The sample consisted of PBMCs, taken at surgery. The receptors were sampled from a male donor with early-stage non-small cell lung cancer.

This rearrangement joins TRBV7-9 to TRBJ2-1; tentatively, D is TRBD1 (6 bases). Germline V gene sequence: CDR1 SEHNR, CDR2 FQNEAQ (reference sequence). V was shortened by 1 base and J by 1 base, with 8 bases between the two germline ends. CDR3 size: 15 residues. In DNA form, the CDR3 reads TGTGCCAGCAGCTTAGGGGGGCGATCCTACAATGAGCAGTTCTTC. Residues: CASSLGGRSYNEQFF.

This clonotype was counted ten times or more. This chain uses TRBV2 with TRBJ2-4, with D possibly TRBD1 on 6 matching bases. The CDR3 contains 15 residues. V shed 5 bases and J shed 1 base, with 12 bases lying between them. The germline V gene has CDR1 SNHLY and CDR2 FYNNEI. As DNA, the CDR3 is TGTGCCAGCAGTAACCAGGGGATGGCCAAAAACATTCAGTACTTC. Translating gives CASSNQGMAKNIQYF.

The rearrangement links TRBV18 to TRBJ2-1; D might be TRBD1 or TRBD2, each matching 5 bases. The V end was cut by 3 bases, the J end by 2 bases, with 11 bases between. CDR1 is KGHSH, CDR2 LQKENI, per germline. The CDR3 covers 15 residues. The chain's CDR3 is CASSPGPVAYNEQFF. CDR3 coding DNA: TGTGCCAGCTCACCGGGACCCGTTGCCTACAATGAGCAGTTCTTC.

This rearrangement joins TRBV5-1 to TRBJ2-5; 8 positions agree with TRBD1. The CDR3 runs to 14 residues. The V gene end was trimmed by 3 bases and the J gene end by 5 bases; junction bases not matched to a gene: 6. From germline, CDR1 is SGHRS and CDR2 YFSETQ. CDR3 in amino acids: CASSSQTGDETQYF. The CDR3 DNA follows: TGCGCCAGCAGCTCCCAGACAGGGGACGAGACCCAGTACTTC.

In its sample, this clonotype ranks as medium-sized. This chain uses TRBV30 with TRBJ1-2; D perhaps matches TRBD1 (5 bases). CDR3 length: 13 amino acids. Trimming stripped 8 bases from V and 4 bases from J, with 17 bases between. Germline V gene lookup returns CDR1 GTSNPN and CDR2 SVGIG (reference sequence). The CDR3 reads CAGEGKGSYGYTF. The CDR3, as DNA: TGTGCCGGGGAGGGGAAGGGCAGCTATGGCTACACCTTC.

The J gene is TRBJ2-7, the V gene TRBV5-4, with D perhaps TRBD1 (6 bases). Per germline, CDR1 SGHNT and CDR2 YYREEE (reference sequence). The CDR3 is 15 residues long. Trimming left V 4 bases short and J 2 bases short, with 16 bases between. DNA for the CDR3: TGTGCCAGCAGCGCGGGCAGGGGCCGGGCCTACGAGCAGTACTTC. Protein product: CASSAGRGRAYEQYF.

This clonotype has only a few counts. This chain connects TRBV6-2 or TRBV6-3 to TRBJ1-2; D unresolved. CDR3 length: 12 amino acids. Trimming cost V 0 bases and J 4 bases, with 3 bases left between them. Germline lookup yields CDR1 MNHEY and CDR2 SVGEGT. This CDR3 reads CASSYSLYGYTF. DNA for the CDR3: TGTGCCAGCAGTTACTCACTCTATGGCTACACCTTC.

This clonotype has just a few counts. The V gene is TRBV28, the J gene TRBJ1-1; TRBD1 might be the D (6 bases). V gave up 7 bases and J gave up 4 bases, with 16 bases separating them. Germline CDR1 reads MDHEN; CDR2 reads SYDVKM. The CDR3 totals 14 residues. Here the CDR3 reads CASKPFPRGTEAFF. CDR3 coding DNA: TGTGCCAGCAAACCCTTTCCCAGGGGCACTGAAGCTTTCTTT.

The J gene is TRBJ2-5, the V gene TRBV3-1; a possible D gene is TRBD1 (6 bases). CDR3 length equals 13 residues. V lost 6 bases and J 7 bases, leaving 15 bases between the germline ends. The V gene's germline CDR1 is LGHDT and CDR2 YNNKEL (reference sequence). CDR3 in amino acids: CASSSDRIGTQYF. CDR3 DNA sequence: TGTGCCAGCAGTTCGGACAGAATTGGGACCCAGTACTTC.

This clonotype was seen more than once but under ten times. The genes are TRBV20-1 and TRBJ2-1; the match to TRBD2 covers 11 bases. V shed 0 bases, J shed 7 bases, and the junction held 8 bases outside the gene matches. The V gene's germline CDR1 is DFQATT and CDR2 SNEGSKA (reference sequence). The length of the CDR3 is 16 residues. The CDR3 protein is CSARDFGASGRNEQFF. CDR3 nucleotide sequence: TGCAGTGCTAGAGATTTTGGGGCTAGCGGGAGGAATGAGCAGTTCTTC.

This clonotype was found a few times. The chain combines TRBV21-1 with TRBJ2-1; TRBD1 reflects the table's D call only, with no check against the DNA. TRBV21-1 counts as a pseudogene. This CDR3 comprises 21 residues. This CDR3 reads CASSKGAGQGSRRGVYNEQFF. The CDR3 DNA follows: TGTGCCAGCAGCAAAGGAGCGGGACAGGGGAGTAGGCGTGGAGTTTACAATGAGCAGTTCTTC.

This clonotype was seen many times. This rearrangement joins TRBV10-3 to TRBJ2-7; D gene unclear. V shed 5 bases and J shed 0 bases, with 2 bases lying between them. Looked up from germline, CDR1 is ENHRY and CDR2 is SYGVKD. The CDR3 consists of 11 residues. The CDR3 reads CAISPSYEQYF. The CDR3 region has the DNA TGTGCCATCAGTCCCTCCTACGAGCAGTACTTC.

This clonotype occurred a few times. The chain couples TRBV20-1 to TRBJ1-3; 10 bases fit TRBD1. Germline CDR1 and CDR2: DFQATT and SNEGSKA (reference sequence). CDR3 size: 14 residues. The CDR3 bases are TGCAGCGGGACAGGGGTTTTTCCCGGAAACACCATATATTTT. Translated, it gives CSGTGVFPGNTIYF.

This clonotype was picked up many times. The rearrangement links TRBV29-1 to TRBJ2-3; D remains unclear. Germline CDR1 is SQVTM and CDR2 is ANQGSEA. The CDR3 runs 13 residues. V lost 3 bases and J lost 3, with 10 bases in between. This chain's CDR3 is CSVEAGATDTQYF. CDR3 DNA: TGCAGCGTTGAGGCAGGAGCGACAGATACGCAGTATTTT.

Only a few counts were recorded for this clonotype. This chain uses TRBV5-1 with TRBJ1-5; 11 positions match TRBD1. Germline loops: CDR1 SGHRS, CDR2 YFSETQ. Trimming removed 2 bases from V and 7 bases from J; junction bases left unmatched: 2. The CDR3 covers 14 residues. This CDR3 is CASSLGTGGQPQHF. CDR3 DNA: TGCGCCAGCAGCTTAGGGACAGGGGGGCAGCCCCAGCATTTT.

There are a few counts of this clonotype. For the CDR3, the DNA is TGTGCCAGCAGCTTCGATAGCGGGAGTAGTGTGTATGAGCAGTTCTTC. Amino acid sequence: CASSFDSGSSVYEQFF. The V gene is TRBV7-2, the J gene TRBJ2-1; 9 bases are shared with TRBD2. The CDR3 consists of 16 residues. Losses at the gene ends were 3 bases for V and 8 bases for J; bases not matched to a gene: 11. Germline lookup yields CDR1 SGHTA and CDR2 FQGNSA.

The J gene is TRBJ2-2, the V gene TRBV5-6; TRBD2 matches at 10 bases. Losses at the gene ends were 3 bases for V and 2 bases for J; bases not matched to a gene: 7. The CDR3 is made up of 17 amino acids. Germline V lookup: CDR1 SGHDT, CDR2 YYEEEE. CDR3 coding DNA: TGTGCCAGCAGCTACCGGACTAGCGGTACCAACACCGGGGAGCTGTTTTTT. It encodes CASSYRTSGTNTGELFF.

The sample holds a few counts of this clonotype. DNA for the CDR3: TGTGCCAGCACGCCAGGGGGCTGGGGTGAAAAACTGTTTTTT. Translation gives CASTPGGWGEKLFF. The V and J genes are TRBV21-1 and TRBJ1-4; TRBD1, the D gene given by the table, was not confirmed from the DNA. TRBV21-1 is a pseudogene. The CDR3 spans 14 residues.

The chain combines TRBV7-2 with TRBJ2-2; 8 bases are a match to TRBD1. The germline V gene has CDR1 SGHTA and CDR2 FQGNSA. The CDR3 is 15 residues long. The ends lost 5 bases at V and 2 bases at J; junction bases unmatched: 4. This CDR3 reads CASSTRGRNTGELFF. The DNA for the CDR3 is TGTGCCAGCAGCACCAGGGGGCGAAACACCGGGGAGCTGTTTTTT.

The chain is built from TRBV3-1 and TRBJ2-7, with 11 nucleotides matching TRBD2. Germline lookup yields CDR1 LGHDT and CDR2 YNNKEL (reference sequence). V lost 8 bases, J lost 1 base, and 4 bases stayed unmatched. CDR3 length: 14 amino acids. This CDR3 is CASAGTSGSYEQYF. CDR3 bases: TGTGCCAGCGCGGGGACTAGCGGTTCCTACGAGCAGTACTTC.

This clonotype was seen only a few times. CDR3 bases: TGTGCCAGCAGCCAAGAAAACAGGGGACGCACCTCCCGCTCTGGAAACACCATATATTTT. The encoded protein is CASSQENRGRTSRSGNTIYF. The gene calls are TRBV3-1 and TRBJ1-3; 7 bases agree with TRBD1. CDR1 LGHDT and CDR2 YNNKEL come from the germline V gene (reference sequence). Trimming cost V 0 bases and J 0 bases; bases outside gene matches: 14. The CDR3 covers 20 residues.

This clonotype was seen at least ten times. This chain joins TRBV28 and TRBJ1-2; a weak D match, TRBD1 (5 bases). Germline lookup yields CDR1 MDHEN and CDR2 SYDVKM. V shed 5 bases and J shed 7 bases, with 14 bases lying between them. The CDR3 is 13 amino acids. The CDR3 reads CASSRDADTGYTF. The CDR3 DNA reads TGTGCCAGCAGTCGAGACGCGGACACTGGCTACACCTTC.